Listed below are T cell receptor beta chains from one sample, sequenced in a study of blood T cells in healthy people across ages. TCRdb fed the 5' RACE reads into MiXCR, producing one record per CDR3 protein. The table shows roughly 1.7 million distinct CDR3 sequences, with roughly 30% occurring only once. Sequences were obtained from blood. These receptors were taken from a woman younger than 45 in good health. CDR3s include the opening cysteine and the closing phenylalanine or tryptophan. The D gene is left open where the match is weak. Size is stated for part of the rows, as once, few or many counts, or as a class when the clone is expanded.

d_call,v_call,clone_size,j_call,cdr3_nt,cdr3_aa
-,TRBV2,few,TRBJ2-7,TGTGCCAGCAGCAAATTTTCCGGGGACGGGAGAGCTCCCTACGAGCAGTACTTC,CASSKFSGDGRAPYEQYF
-,TRBV4-1,-,TRBJ2-7,TGCGCCAGCAGCCACAAACAGGGGCTAGCGGGTTACGAGCAGTACTTC,CASSHKQGLAGYEQYF
-,TRBV6-1,-,TRBJ2-4,TGTGCCAGCAGTGAAGCGCCGTCCGTACTAGCCAAAAACATTCAGTACTTC,CASSEAPSVLAKNIQYF
-,TRBV27,few,TRBJ1-1,TGTGCCAGCAGTTTATTCCAGGGCACTGAAGCTTTCTTT,CASSLFQGTEAFF
-,TRBV5-1,few,TRBJ2-7,TGCGCCAGCAGGTCCAGGTTAGTGGGGGCGTTCGACGAGCAGTACTTC,CASRSRLVGAFDEQYF
-,TRBV19,-,TRBJ2-2,TGTGCCAGTAGTATAGATGGCTACACCGGGGAGCTGTTTTTT,CASSIDGYTGELFF
TRBD2,TRBV5-1,few,TRBJ2-1,TGCGCCAGCAGCTTACGGGCGGGGGGAAACAATGAGCAGTTCTTC,CASSLRAGGNNEQFF
TRBD2,TRBV6-2/TRBV6-3,few,TRBJ2-5,TGTGCCAGCAGTTACGTTCGGAGCGGCGGGGGGCTCCGAGGAGAGCAGTACTTC,CASSYVRSGGGLRGEQYF
-,TRBV29-1,-,TRBJ1-5,TGCAGCGTTGTTGTACAGCCGACCTATCAGCCCCAGCATTTT,CSVVVQPTYQPQHF
-,TRBV27,-,TRBJ2-3,TGTGCCAGCAGTCCCCAGGATACTAGCACAGATACGCAGTATTTT,CASSPQDTSTDTQYF
-,TRBV2,few,TRBJ2-4,TGTGCCATTGACACCAGAAACATTCAGTACTTC,CAIDTRNIQYF
TRBD1,TRBV7-2,few,TRBJ1-2,TGTGCCAGCAGCTCAGAGGGACAGGGGGCTGGTGGCTACACCTTC,CASSSEGQGAGGYTF
-,TRBV20-1,few,TRBJ2-1,TGCAGTGCTAGAGTAAACCCTGACAGCATCTACAATGAGCAGTTCTTC,CSARVNPDSIYNEQFF
-,TRBV30,-,TRBJ1-2,TGTACCTGGAGTGTACGGAGGGAAACCTCTGGCGGCTACACCTTC,CTWSVRRETSGGYTF
-,TRBV21-1,few,TRBJ1-2,TGTGCCAGCAGCCCGACGGGGATGCGTGGCTACACCTTC,CASSPTGMRGYTF
-,TRBV6-2/TRBV6-3,-,TRBJ1-5,TGTGCCAGCGGGGACGGGGTATATCAGCCCCAGCATTTT,CASGDGVYQPQHF